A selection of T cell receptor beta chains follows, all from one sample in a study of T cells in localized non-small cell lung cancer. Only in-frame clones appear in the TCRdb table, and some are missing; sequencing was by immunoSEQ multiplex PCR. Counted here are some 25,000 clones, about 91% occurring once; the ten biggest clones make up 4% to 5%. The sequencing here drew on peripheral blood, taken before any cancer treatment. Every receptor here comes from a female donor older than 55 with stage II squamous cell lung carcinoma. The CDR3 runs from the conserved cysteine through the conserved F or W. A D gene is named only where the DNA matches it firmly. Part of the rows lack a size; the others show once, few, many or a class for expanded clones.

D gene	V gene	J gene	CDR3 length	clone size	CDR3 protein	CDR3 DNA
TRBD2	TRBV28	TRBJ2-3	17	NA	CASSLWGLAGGGDTQYF	TGTGCCAGCAGTTTATGGGGCCTAGCGGGGGGAGGAGATACGCAGTATTTT
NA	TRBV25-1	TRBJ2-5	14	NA	CASSDPRLQETQYF	TGTGCCAGCAGTGATCCGAGACTGCAAGAGACCCAGTACTTC
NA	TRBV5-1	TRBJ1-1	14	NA	CASSRWVLGTEAFF	TGCGCCAGCAGCCGATGGGTCCTGGGGACTGAAGCTTTCTTT
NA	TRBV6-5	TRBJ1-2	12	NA	CASSPRRDGYTF	TGTGCCAGCAGTCCCCGGCGTGATGGCTACACCTTC
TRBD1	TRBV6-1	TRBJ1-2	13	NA	CASMEQGYYGYTF	TGTGCCAGCATGGAACAGGGGTACTATGGCTACACCTTC
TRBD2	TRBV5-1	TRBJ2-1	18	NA	CASSLARTSGGAGNEQFF	TGCGCCAGCAGCTTGGCTCGGACTAGCGGGGGGGCGGGCAATGAGCAGTTCTTC
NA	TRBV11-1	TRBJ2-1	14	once	CASSDPPRYNEQFF	TGTGCCAGCAGCGACCCCCCCCGCTACAATGAGCAGTTCTTC
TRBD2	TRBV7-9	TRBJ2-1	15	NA	CASSLVAGGLSEQFF	TGTGCCAGCAGCTTAGTGGCGGGGGGGCTCAGTGAGCAGTTCTTC
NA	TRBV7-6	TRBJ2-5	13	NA	CASSMGLQETQYF	TGTGCCAGCAGCATGGGTCTTCAGGAGACCCAGTACTTC
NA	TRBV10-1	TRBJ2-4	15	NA	CASSEGQLAKNIQYF	TGCGCCAGCAGTGAGGGCCAGCTAGCCAAAAACATTCAGTACTTC
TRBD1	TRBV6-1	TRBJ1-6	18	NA	CASSEYPERTGGDSPLHF	TGTGCCAGCAGTGAATATCCAGAGCGGACAGGGGGGGATTCACCCCTCCACTTT
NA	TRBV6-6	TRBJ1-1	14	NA	CASSSGRVNTEAFF	TGTGCCAGCAGTTCGGGACGGGTGAACACTGAAGCTTTCTTT
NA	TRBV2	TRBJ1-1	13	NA	CASRETANTEAFF	TGTGCCAGCAGAGAGACCGCCAACACTGAAGCTTTCTTT
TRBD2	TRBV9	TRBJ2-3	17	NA	CASSVGTSGGARDTQYF	TGTGCCAGCAGCGTGGGGACTAGCGGGGGGGCAAGAGATACGCAGTATTTT
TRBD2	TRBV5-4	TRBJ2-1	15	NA	CASSLGGGKYNEQFF	TGTGCCAGCAGCTTAGGCGGGGGAAAATACAATGAGCAGTTCTTC
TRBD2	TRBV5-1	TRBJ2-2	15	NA	CASSLDGLAGSELFF	TGCGCCAGCAGCTTGGATGGACTAGCGGGTTCCGAGCTGTTTTTT
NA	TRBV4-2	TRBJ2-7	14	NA	CASSPLTEVGEQYF	TGTGCCAGCAGCCCCTTGACGGAGGTGGGCGAGCAGTACTTC
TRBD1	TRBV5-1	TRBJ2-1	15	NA	CASSFGPGGGNEQFF	TGCGCCAGCAGCTTCGGACCAGGGGGTGGGAATGAGCAGTTCTTC
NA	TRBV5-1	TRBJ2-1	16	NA	CASSLGSTGSYNEQFF	TGCGCCAGCAGCTTGGGTTCAACGGGATCCTACAATGAGCAGTTCTTC
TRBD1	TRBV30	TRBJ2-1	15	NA	CAWRQGSSVYNEQFF	TGTGCCTGGAGACAGGGGTCCAGTGTCTACAATGAGCAGTTCTTC
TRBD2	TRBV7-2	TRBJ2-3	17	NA	CASSSPHTSGNTDTQYF	TGTGCCAGCAGCTCCCCTCACACTAGCGGGAACACAGATACGCAGTATTTT
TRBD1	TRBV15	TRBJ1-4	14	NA	CATSWGQGGEKLFF	TGTGCCACCAGCTGGGGACAGGGAGGAGAAAAACTGTTTTTT
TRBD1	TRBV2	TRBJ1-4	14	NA	CASSQRQGFLKLFF	TGTGCCAGCAGCCAGAGACAGGGGTTTTTAAAACTGTTTTTT
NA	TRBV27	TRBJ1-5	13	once	CASSLNGPLAQHF	TGTGCCAGCAGTTTAAATGGCCCTTTGGCCCAGCATTTT
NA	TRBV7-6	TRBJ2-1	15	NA	CASSFSSNKGNEQFF	TGTGCCAGCAGCTTTAGTTCAAACAAGGGGAATGAGCAGTTCTTC
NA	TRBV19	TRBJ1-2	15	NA	CASSIGTARNYGYTF	TGTGCCAGTAGTATAGGGACAGCTCGTAACTATGGCTACACCTTC
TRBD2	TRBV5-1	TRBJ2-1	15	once	CASSSPGLAGSEQFF	TGCGCCAGCAGCTCACCGGGACTAGCGGGAAGTGAGCAGTTCTTC
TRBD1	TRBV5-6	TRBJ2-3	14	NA	CASSFLGQGMTQYF	TGTGCCAGCAGCTTCCTGGGACAGGGGATGACGCAGTATTTT
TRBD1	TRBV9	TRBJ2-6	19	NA	CASSVGRQGANSGANVLTF	TGTGCCAGCAGCGTAGGTCGACAGGGGGCAAATTCTGGGGCCAACGTCCTGACTTTC
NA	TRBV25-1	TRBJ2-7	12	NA	CASSVQGYEQYF	TGTGCCAGCAGTGTACAGGGCTACGAGCAGTACTTC
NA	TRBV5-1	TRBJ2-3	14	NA	CASRRTTATDTQYF	TGCGCCAGCAGACGGACGACCGCAACAGATACGCAGTATTTT
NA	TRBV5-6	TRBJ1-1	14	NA	CASSRGKVNTEAFF	TGTGCCAGCAGCCGAGGGAAGGTGAACACTGAAGCTTTCTTT
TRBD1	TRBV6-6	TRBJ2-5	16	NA	CASSYPHGTGGEEQYF	TGTGCCAGCAGTTACCCCCACGGGACAGGGGGCGAGGAGCAGTACTTC
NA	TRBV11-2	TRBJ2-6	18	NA	CATPEPGHESSGANVLTF	TGTGCCACTCCAGAGCCGGGACACGAGAGCTCTGGGGCCAACGTCCTGACTTTC
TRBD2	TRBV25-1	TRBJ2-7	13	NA	CASSDPAGYEQYF	TGTGCCAGCAGTGACCCAGCGGGGTACGAGCAGTACTTC
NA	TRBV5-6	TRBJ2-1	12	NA	CASSPTGREQFF	TGTGCCAGCAGCCCGACAGGGAGGGAGCAGTTCTTC
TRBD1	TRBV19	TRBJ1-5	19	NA	CASSIRLGTGIYSNQPQHF	TGTGCCAGTAGTATAAGATTGGGGACAGGAATTTATAGCAATCAGCCCCAGCATTTT
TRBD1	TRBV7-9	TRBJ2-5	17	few	CASSPRGLNPYQETQYF	TGTGCCAGCAGTCCGAGGGGGCTGAACCCGTACCAAGAGACCCAGTACTTC
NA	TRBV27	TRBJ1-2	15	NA	CASSLGGAPLGGYTF	TGTGCCAGCAGTTTAGGGGGCGCGCCACTGGGTGGCTACACCTTC
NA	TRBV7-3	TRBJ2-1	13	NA	CASSLSISGEQFF	TGTGCCAGCAGCTTAAGTATCAGCGGTGAGCAGTTCTTC
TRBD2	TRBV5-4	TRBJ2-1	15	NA	CASSTSGSSYNEQFF	TGTGCCAGCAGCACTAGCGGGTCCTCCTACAATGAGCAGTTCTTC
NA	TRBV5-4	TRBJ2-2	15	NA	CASSSKGGGFGELFF	TGTGCCAGCAGCTCGAAAGGGGGGGGCTTCGGGGAGCTGTTTTTT
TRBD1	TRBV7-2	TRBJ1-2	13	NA	CASRSQGYYGYTF	TGTGCCAGCAGATCACAGGGGTACTATGGCTACACCTTC
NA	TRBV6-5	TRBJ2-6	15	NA	CASSYGSSGANVLTF	TGTGCCAGCAGTTACGGGAGTTCAGGGGCCAACGTCCTGACTTTC
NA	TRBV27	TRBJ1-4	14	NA	CASRDGRKNEKLFF	TGTGCCAGCAGAGATGGCAGGAAGAATGAAAAACTGTTTTTT
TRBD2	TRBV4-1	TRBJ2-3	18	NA	CASSQAPGGGFSTDTQYF	TGCGCCAGCAGCCAAGCCCCGGGGGGGGGTTTTAGCACAGATACGCAGTATTTT
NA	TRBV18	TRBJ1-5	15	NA	CASSPAAGGQQPQHF	TGTGCCAGCTCACCTGCCGCCGGGGGGCAACAGCCCCAGCATTTT